The clone carrying this T cell receptor beta chain has a count of ten or more. Its specificity is unknown. Using unique molecular identifiers, the investigators prepared the TCRbeta library. Each CDR3 protein gets one entry after TCRdb re-called the PCR reads with MiXCR. The sample consists of fewer than 250,000 distinct CDR3 sequences, around 7.8% of them appearing once. The data derive from a study of T-cell reconstitution after alpha-beta-depleted transplantation in children. Findings of the study overall: Two months or so post-transplant, alpha-beta T cells reportedly derived from several hundred expanded graft clones. Recipient T cells and thymic progenitors that survived were the source of the high TCRbeta diversity seen at day 60 in some patients.

Deletions cut 6 bases from V and 3 bases from J, with 18 bases between. There are 15 residues in the CDR3. Source: PBMCs, mostly from graft donor cells, taken 180 days after TCRalphabeta/CD19-depleted stem cell transplant. The V gene is TRBV12-3 or TRBV12-4, the J gene TRBJ2-7; D may be TRBD1 or TRBD2 (6 bases each). The sequence derives from a male patient between 10 and 17 years old who had a stem cell transplant for acute lymphoblastic leukemia, so the T cells may come from the graft donor. The CDR3 spells CASSPEGGGLYEQYF. Here the CDR3 DNA reads TGTGCCAGCAGCCCGGAGGGGGGAGGTCTCTACGAGCAGTACTTC.